In this sample, the clone carrying this T cell receptor beta chain turned up once. The antigen remains unidentified. This CDR3 has 16 residues. V was cut by 4 bases and J by 2 bases, with 20 bases left in between. CDR1 and CDR2 (germline): SQVTM, ANQGSEA. Treatment reported: some 20 received Ad26.COV2.S at low or high dose, single or two shots; roughly five received placebo; per-sample allocation not given. Day 63 after the first vaccine or placebo injection was the time point for sampling. Within Boston, the person who donated was an adult of 18-55 years. Measured with immunoSEQ multiplex PCR; TCRdb has only the in-frame clones, and not every one. The sample carries 440,000 or so clones, roughly nine tenths recorded once. The sample belongs to a study of Ad26.COV2.S vaccination and SARS-CoV-2 variants. Across the study: By the intramuscular route, Ad26.COV2.S was given once, or twice 56 days apart. Study results and caveats: Vaccine recipients and placebo recipients showed similar non-spike TCR breadth. Reportedly, spike-specific CD8+ and CD4+ T cell responses achieved substantial breadth once vaccination had taken place.

This specimen consisted of peripheral blood, obtained in a trial of Ad26.COV2.S vaccine versus placebo. The J gene is TRBJ1-2, the V gene TRBV29-1; maybe TRBD1 (6 bases). The sequence was obtained from a person aged 18-65 years who received the Ad26.COV2.S COVID-19 vaccine or a placebo. DNA of the CDR3: TGCAGCGTTGCCCGGAGACAGTGGGGGCCAAACTATGGCTACACCTTC. Translating it yields CSVARRQWGPNYGYTF.